These 5 T cell receptor beta chains were all obtained from the same sample, sequenced in a study of regulatory T cells in long-lasting Graves disease. Building the TCR beta libraries relied on iRepertoire HTBI primers, and CDR3 regions underwent Arm-PCR. TCRdb reprocessed the multiplex PCR reads via MiXCR and lists one record per CDR3 protein. This table has 430,000 or so distinct CDR3 sequences, around 20% appearing once. This sample's time point: persistent/refractory GD, antithyroid drugs over 5 years with positive TRAb. PBMC RNA served as the TCR library source. The sample here was peripheral blood mononuclear cells (PBMCs), taken when the disease was refractory, from a patient treated with antithyroid drugs. The receptors stem from a female donor with Graves disease.

This clonotype was found a few times. A much larger clone differs from this one at a single base, so this may be a read error. The gene calls are TRBV28 and TRBJ2-5; D uncertain. CDR3 length equals 13 residues. Germline V gives CDR1 MDHEN, CDR2 SYDVKM. V was shortened by 6 bases and J by 1 base, with 9 bases between the two germline ends. The CDR3 region has the DNA TGTGCCAGCAGCCGCCACGTCCAAGAGACCCAGTACTTC. This encodes CASSRHVQETQYF. Full variable domain (missing parts from reference TRBV28 and TRBJ2-5): DVKVTQSSRYLVKRTGEKVFLECVQDMDHENMFWYRQDPGLGLRLIYFSYDVKMKEKGDIPEGYSVSREKKERFSLILESASTNQTSMYLCASSRHVQETQYFGPGTRLLVL.

This clonotype was counted at least ten times. V is TRBV6-1 and J is TRBJ2-5; the D is unclear. The CDR3 contains 14 residues. CDR1 and CDR2 from the germline V gene are MNHNS and SASEGT. V was shortened by 2 bases and J by 7 bases, with 14 bases between the two germline ends. The CDR3 protein is CASSEKASGGTQYF. The CDR3 DNA is TGTGCCAGCAGTGAAAAGGCTAGTGGTGGGACCCAGTACTTC.

This clonotype has just a few counts. The rearrangement links TRBV19 to TRBJ2-7; D is possibly TRBD2 (5 bases). This CDR3 has 16 residues. Germline loops: CDR1 LNHDA, CDR2 SQIVND (reference sequence). Trimming removed 5 bases from V and 4 bases from J, with 21 bases in between. As DNA, the CDR3 is TGTGCCAGTAGTTCCTCGCCCGGGATCGAATGGTACGAGCAGTACTTC. Protein sequence: CASSSSPGIEWYEQYF.

The rearrangement uses TRBV20-1 and TRBJ1-5; 10 bases are shared with TRBD1. This CDR3 region has 14 residues. Germline trimming cut 6 bases from V and 2 bases from J; bases unmatched to any gene: 4. Germline values: CDR1 DFQATT, CDR2 SNEGSKA (reference sequence). Written as DNA, the CDR3 is TGCAGTGCCCAGACAGGGGGCGGCAATCAGCCCCAGCATTTT. This gives the protein CSAQTGGGNQPQHF.

This chain links TRBV10-2 with TRBJ1-2; D is unresolved. Germline V CDR1 and CDR2: WSHSY, SAAADI. V was cut by 4 bases and J by 0 bases, with 9 bases left in between. This CDR3 contains 14 residues. The CDR3 nucleotides are TGCGCCAGCAGTGCATTAGGTACTAACTATGGCTACACCTTC. This sequence encodes CASSALGTNYGYTF.